These T cell receptor beta chains were read from a single sample in a study of T cell responses to AZD1222 COVID-19 vaccine. Repertoires were generated with immunoSEQ multiplex PCR, while TCRdb's copy carries only in-frame clones and drops some. The sample lists around 180,000 clones; 80% to 90% were seen once. Sequenced here: peripheral blood, sampled on day 0 of AZD1222 vaccination. These receptors originate from an adult in good health. CDR3s include the opening cysteine and the closing phenylalanine or tryptophan. A D gene is named only where the DNA matches it firmly. Clone size is stated in some rows and not others, as once, few, many or a class when expanded.

TRBJ2-1 once . TRBV18 CASSPPATNNEQFF TGTGCCAGCTCACCACCGGCGACTAACAATGAGCAGTTCTTC
TRBJ1-6 . . TRBV10-3 CAISESAQLNSPLHF TGTGCCATCAGTGAGTCGGCCCAGCTAAATTCACCCCTCCACTTT
TRBJ2-1 . . TRBV5-1 CASSLFGEPYNEQFF TGCGCCAGCAGCTTGTTCGGGGAGCCCTACAATGAGCAGTTCTTC
TRBJ1-6 few . TRBV19 CASTEAGRTSGNSPLHF TGTGCCAGCACCGAGGCGGGCAGAACGAGTGGTAATTCACCCCTCCACTTT
TRBJ2-7 . TRBD2 TRBV28 CASGGGTYEQYF TGTGCCAGCGGGGGGGGAACCTACGAGCAGTACTTC
TRBJ2-4 once . TRBV29-1 CSVEGRGAKNIQYF TGCAGCGTTGAGGGTCGGGGGGCAAAAAACATTCAGTACTTC
TRBJ2-7 once . TRBV18 CASSPFHRDKEQYF TGTGCCAGCTCACCTTTCCACCGGGACAAAGAGCAGTACTTC
TRBJ2-7 . . TRBV6-4 CASTGPRLQGNDEQYF TGTGCCAGCACCGGCCCGCGATTGCAGGGGAATGACGAGCAGTACTTC
TRBJ2-2 . . TRBV6-5 CASSRRGQSTGELFF TGTGCCAGCAGTCGCCGCGGACAGTCCACCGGGGAGCTGTTTTTT
TRBJ2-7 few . TRBV21-1 CASRRDNYEQYF TGTGCCAGCAGAAGGGACAACTACGAGCAGTACTTC
TRBJ1-4 once TRBD1 TRBV9 CASSASTGEIEKLFF TGTGCCAGCAGCGCCTCGACAGGGGAAATAGAAAAACTGTTTTTT
TRBJ2-1 . TRBD1 TRBV7-2 CASRATGGHYNEQFF TGTGCCAGCAGAGCGACAGGGGGCCACTACAATGAGCAGTTCTTC
TRBJ1-2 . . TRBV28 CASSESFWYGYTF TGTGCCAGCAGTGAGAGTTTTTGGTATGGCTACACCTTC
TRBJ1-2 . . TRBV10-3 CAISDRNYGYTF TGTGCCATCAGTGACAGAAACTATGGCTACACCTTC
TRBJ1-2 . TRBD1 TRBV3-1/TRBV3-2 CASSPGGPVNYGYTF TGTGCCAGCAGCCCAGGGGGCCCAGTTAACTATGGCTACACCTTC
TRBJ2-1 . TRBD1 TRBV10-3 CAISGNRDRGINEQFF TGTGCCATCAGTGGGAACCGGGACAGGGGAATCAATGAGCAGTTCTTC
TRBJ1-4 . . TRBV5-6 CASSMELGEKLFF TGTGCCAGCAGCATGGAGCTTGGTGAAAAACTGTTTTTT
TRBJ2-5 . TRBD1 TRBV11-3 CASSSSGQGMETQYF TGTGCCAGCAGCTCGTCGGGACAGGGGATGGAGACCCAGTACTTC
TRBJ1-2 . . TRBV6-2/TRBV6-3 CASSSGRGDYGYTF TGTGCCAGCAGTTCCGGCAGGGGAGACTATGGCTACACCTTC
TRBJ1-5 . TRBD1 TRBV2 CASSEGTGLWEPQHF TGTGCCAGCAGTGAAGGGACAGGGTTGTGGGAGCCCCAGCATTTT
TRBJ2-7 . TRBD2 TRBV28 CASSPTPGTTSFYF TGTGCCAGCAGTCCTACCCCCGGGACTACTTCTTTTTACTTC
TRBJ2-7 . . TRBV28 CASKEGGGVEQYF TGTGCCAGCAAGGAAGGGGGAGGGGTCGAGCAGTACTTC
TRBJ1-6 once . TRBV28 CASVGQYNSPLHF TGTGCCAGCGTAGGACAGTATAATTCACCCCTCCACTTT
TRBJ2-5 . TRBD2 TRBV5-1 CASSGTSGQETQYF TGCGCCAGCAGCGGGACTAGCGGGCAAGAGACCCAGTACTTC
TRBJ2-5 . . TRBV7-2 CASNLGVQGETQYF TGTGCCAGCAACCTGGGGGTTCAGGGAGAGACCCAGTACTTC
TRBJ2-2 . . TRBV11-2 CASSSNFGWARTGELFF TGTGCCAGCAGCTCGAACTTCGGGTGGGCAAGGACCGGGGAGCTGTTTTTT
TRBJ2-5 . TRBD1 TRBV5-1 CASSSDRGFQETQYF TGCGCCAGCAGCTCGGACAGGGGGTTCCAAGAGACCCAGTACTTC
TRBJ1-2 . . TRBV18 CASSPLEGRRNYGYTF TGTGCCAGCTCACCACTCGAAGGACGTCGGAACTATGGCTACACCTTC
TRBJ2-5 . TRBD1 TRBV30 CAWTSGDRGETQYF TGTGCCTGGACCTCGGGGGACAGGGGAGAGACCCAGTACTTC
TRBJ2-3 . . TRBV6-6 CASTPSGEGTDTQYF TGTGCCAGCACTCCCTCGGGGGAGGGCACAGATACGCAGTATTTT
TRBJ1-5 . . TRBV19 CASSIGGQGNNQPQHF TGTGCCAGTAGTATAGGGGGTCAAGGAAACAATCAGCCCCAGCATTTT